The entry below describes one TCR beta chain. The sample originates from a study of OX40 agonist ivuxolimab in advanced cancers. V was shortened by 0 bases and J by 3 bases, with 8 bases between the two germline ends. The CDR3 has 13 amino acids. Germline CDR1 is GTSNPN and CDR2 is SVGIG (reference sequence). The method was immunoSEQ multiplex PCR; TCRdb's version includes in-frame clones alone and lacks a portion of them. The profile shows tens of thousands of clones, approximately 80% of them singletons. The receptor comes from an adult with an advanced solid tumor such as melanoma, head and neck, liver or kidney cancer. The sequenced sample was CD4+ or CD8+ T cells sorted from blood, obtained in a trial of the OX40 agonist ivuxolimab. V and J are TRBV30 and TRBJ2-5; possibly TRBD1 for D (5 bases). This CDR3 is CAWSVGAEETQYF. Written as DNA, the CDR3 is TGTGCCTGGAGTGTAGGGGCGGAAGAGACCCAGTACTTC.